These 20 T cell receptor beta chains originate from one sample sequenced in a study of Ad26.COV2.S vaccination and SARS-CoV-2 variants (dated by TCRdb to the early 2020s). The intended sense of this specimen's treatment or condition label: about 20 received Ad26.COV2.S at low or high dose, single or two shots; roughly 5 received placebo; per-sample allocation not given. Repertoires of vaccine and placebo recipients were sequenced from samples collected on day 63 after the first injection. The receptor library was made with the immunoSEQ multiplex PCR assay. What TCRdb holds here is the immuneACCESS table cut down to in-frame rearrangements. Part of the clones is not present; checked against another copy, under half of the missing clones reflect an unresolved V gene, and the others are unexplained. The sample includes around 400,000 clones, with around nine tenths observed a single time. Under 2% of the sample belongs to the ten largest clones.

The specimen was peripheral blood, collected in a trial of Ad26.COV2.S vaccine versus placebo. These receptors originate from a person between 18 and 60 years old who received the Ad26.COV2.S COVID-19 vaccine or a placebo.

V is TRBV6-1 and J is TRBJ2-7; 11 nucleotides agree with TRBD1. The CDR3 has 15 amino acids. The V and J ends lost 3 bases and 6 bases, in that order; junction bases with no gene match: 7. Germline V lookup: CDR1 MNHNS, CDR2 SASEGT. CDR3 bases: TGTGCCAGCAGTGATGGCGGACAGGGGGCCTCCGAGCAGTACTTC. It yields the protein CASSDGGQGASEQYF.

The CDR3 region is CASSERAWQLRDSPLHF. DNA for the CDR3: TGTGCCAGCAGTGAGAGGGCCTGGCAATTGAGGGATTCACCCCTCCACTTT. The chain links TRBV6-1 to TRBJ1-6; D gene ambiguous. The CDR3 contains 17 residues. Trimming took off 3 bases at V and 8 bases at J, with 20 bases between the two ends. Looked up from germline, CDR1 is MNHNS and CDR2 is SASEGT.

This clone was recorded only once. V gene TRBV6-4 combines with J gene TRBJ2-2; D remains ambiguous. From germline, CDR1 is MRHNA and CDR2 SNTAGT. V was shortened by 4 bases and J by 1 base, with 4 bases between the two germline ends. The CDR3 is 13 amino acids. CDR3 sequence reads: CASSGLNTGELFF. CDR3 coding DNA: TGTGCCAGCAGTGGACTGAACACCGGGGAGCTGTTTTTT.

The rearrangement uses TRBV10-3 and TRBJ2-3; D is unclear. Germline V gene sequence: CDR1 ENHRY, CDR2 SYGVKD. The length of the CDR3 is 14 residues. V was shortened by 0 bases and J by 0 bases, with 4 bases between the two germline ends. In DNA form, the CDR3 reads TGTGCCATCAGTGAGTCAGCTAGCACAGATACGCAGTATTTT. It encodes CAISESASTDTQYF.

The chain employs TRBV6-5 and TRBJ1-1; TRBD1 matches 8 bases. V lost 0 bases, J lost 9 bases, and 9 bases stayed unmatched. CDR3 length equals 15 residues. Germline values: CDR1 MNHEY, CDR2 SVGAGI. The CDR3 DNA reads TGTGCCAGCAGTTACTCAACCAGGGGGCTGGGGAAAGCTTTCTTT. Translation gives CASSYSTRGLGKAFF.

The genes are TRBV19 and TRBJ2-7; 10 positions agree with TRBD1. The CDR3 consists of 19 residues. J gave up 5 bases and V 0 bases, and 16 bases lay outside the gene matches. The germline V gene encodes CDR1 LNHDA and CDR2 SQIVND (reference sequence). CDR3 nucleotide sequence: TGTGCCAGTAGTATAGAGGGGCTAAACACCGGGACAGGGGACCACGAGCAGTACTTC. Translated: CASSIEGLNTGTGDHEQYF.

J is TRBJ2-4 and V is TRBV6-5, with 9 bases identical to TRBD2. Germline V lookup: CDR1 MNHEY, CDR2 SVGAGI. V dropped 8 bases and J dropped 5; count of bases not matched to a gene: 10. This CDR3 is built from 15 residues. Written as DNA, the CDR3 is TGTGCCAGCTCTAGGTTTGCTAGCGGGGAAAACATTCAGTACTTC. This sequence encodes CASSRFASGENIQYF.

V and J are TRBV15 and TRBJ1-2; the match to TRBD1 covers 9 bases. J was trimmed by 2 bases and V by 5 bases; bases with no gene match: 6. CDR1 LNHNV and CDR2 YYDKDF come from the germline V gene (reference sequence). The CDR3 contains 15 residues. The chain's CDR3 is CATSAGQGWNYGYTF. The CDR3 nucleotides read TGTGCCACCAGCGCGGGACAGGGATGGAACTATGGCTACACCTTC. Together with reference TRBV15 and TRBJ1-2, the CDR3 gives the full variable domain: DAMVIQNPRYQVTQFGKPVTLSCSQTLNHNVMYWYQQKSSQAPKLLFHYYDKDFNNEADTPDNFQSRRPNTSFCFLDIRSPGLGDTAMYLCATSAGQGWNYGYTFGSGTRLTVV.

The chain has TRBV7-9 and TRBJ2-3, with D tentatively TRBD2 (5 bases). V shed 1 base and J shed 0 bases, with 11 bases lying between them. Germline V CDR1 and CDR2: SEHNR, FQNEAQ (reference sequence). The CDR3 loop spans 16 amino acids. This CDR3 is CASSLGSGTSTDTQYF. CDR3 coding DNA: TGTGCCAGCAGCTTAGGGAGCGGAACTAGCACAGATACGCAGTATTTT.

The chain recombines TRBV7-3 with TRBJ1-6; a possible D gene is TRBD1 (6 bases). Germline CDR1 reads SGHTA; CDR2 reads FQGTGA. Trimming left V 5 bases short and J 6 bases short, with 14 bases between. There are 15 residues in the CDR3. The CDR3 protein is CASSPVTGPNSPLHF. DNA of the CDR3: TGTGCCAGCAGCCCGGTGACAGGCCCTAATTCACCCCTCCACTTT.

To note about this clone: The sample contains more than one DNA sequence encoding this CDR3. The chain recombines TRBV19 with TRBJ1-5; D possibly corresponds to TRBD1 (6 bases). CDR3 size: 13 residues. V was pared by 5 bases and J by 5 bases, with 10 bases between. Germline CDR1 reads LNHDA; CDR2 reads SQIVND (reference sequence). The DNA of the CDR3 is TGTGCCAGTAGTCCGGACAGAGATCAGCCCCAGCATTTT. This translates into CASSPDRDQPQHF.

CDR3 loop: CASSLTGGTYNEQFF. CDR3 DNA: TGCGCCAGCAGCTTGACGGGAGGCACCTACAATGAGCAGTTCTTC. This chain uses TRBV5-1 with TRBJ2-1, with TRBD2 matching over 7 bases. The CDR3 length is 15 residues. The germline V gene encodes CDR1 SGHRS and CDR2 YFSETQ. The ends lost 1 base at V and 2 bases at J; junction bases unmatched: 3.

The gene calls are TRBV18 and TRBJ1-2; unclear D gene. Germline V gene sequence: CDR1 KGHSH, CDR2 LQKENI. This CDR3 has 14 amino acids. Trimming left V 6 bases short and J 1 base short, with 12 bases between. The CDR3 nucleotides are TGTGCCAGCTCTCTTGAGGCCGGTAACTATGGCTACACCTTC. Translating it yields CASSLEAGNYGYTF. The full variable domain, its missing parts supplied by reference TRBV18 and TRBJ1-2, is NAGVMQNPRHLVRRRGQEARLRCSPMKGHSHVYWYRQLPEEGLKFMVYLQKENIIDESGMPKERFSAEFPKEGPSILRIQQVVRGDSAAYFCASSLEAGNYGYTFGSGTRLTVV.

The rearrangement joins TRBV5-1 to TRBJ1-3, with 9 bases that match TRBD1. This CDR3 is built from 16 residues. CDR1 and CDR2 from the germline V gene are SGHRS and YFSETQ. J lost 1 base, V lost 4 bases, and 6 bases had no gene match. Written as DNA, the CDR3 is TGCGCCAGCAGCCCGATGACAGGGGGTTCTGGAAACACCATATATTTT. This sequence encodes CASSPMTGGSGNTIYF.

The chain is built from TRBV5-1 and TRBJ2-5, with TRBD1 matching 10 bases. Germline V gene data show CDR1 as SGHRS and CDR2 as YFSETQ. Trimming cost V 9 bases and J 4 bases; bases outside gene matches: 6. The CDR3 spans 13 residues. Here the CDR3 reads CATERDRGETQYF. CDR3 DNA: TGCGCCACCGAGAGGGACAGGGGAGAGACCCAGTACTTC.

The chain has TRBV19 and TRBJ1-3, with 11 bases fitting TRBD1. The CDR3 has 15 amino acids. V gave up 6 bases and J gave up 7 bases; unmatched junction bases: 8. Germline V gene sequence: CDR1 LNHDA, CDR2 SQIVND (reference sequence). CDR3 region: CASRRGQGARNTIYF. For the CDR3, the DNA is TGTGCCAGTAGACGAGGACAGGGGGCCAGGAACACCATATATTTT.

V gene TRBV4-2 combines with J gene TRBJ2-1, with D perhaps TRBD1 or TRBD2 (5 bases each). The CDR3 covers 15 residues. Trimming stripped 1 base from V and 6 bases from J, with 13 bases between. Germline-derived CDR1 and CDR2 are LGHNA and YNFKEQ. The CDR3 bases are TGTGCCAGCAGCCAAGCCCTGGGGGACCCCAATGAGCAGTTCTTC. Translated: CASSQALGDPNEQFF.

The chain combines TRBV21-1 with TRBJ1-2. TRBV21-1 corresponds to a pseudogene. This CDR3 has 14 residues. The CDR3 sequence is CASSKAGSCYGYTF. The CDR3, as DNA: TGTGCCAGCAGCAAAGCAGGGTCCTGCTATGGCTACACCTTC.

The V and J genes are TRBV21-1 and TRBJ2-5; the DNA was not used to check the table's D call, TRBD2. TRBV21-1 is marked as a pseudogene. The length of the CDR3 is 13 residues. This chain's CDR3 is CASSKARQETQYF. The DNA of the CDR3 is TGTGCCAGCAGCAAGGCGCGGCAAGAGACCCAGTACTTC.

This clone was recorded a few times. This sample also contains other DNA sequences that code for the same CDR3. The genes are TRBV6-2 or TRBV6-3 and TRBJ2-5; no firm D call. V was trimmed by 0 bases and J by 4 bases, leaving 3 bases between them. This CDR3 is 12 amino acids long. Germline V gives CDR1 MNHEY, CDR2 SVGEGT. The CDR3 sequence is CASSYSRETQYF. The CDR3 region has the DNA TGTGCCAGCAGTTACTCGAGAGAGACCCAGTACTTC.